Sequencing of this TCR beta chain was carried out in a study of siplizumab effects on memory and regulatory T cells. In this sample, this clone turned up a few times. Its antigen is currently unknown. TCRdb's copy holds only in-frame clones and misses some; the assay was immunoSEQ multiplex PCR. The sample shows around 86,000 clones, around 94% of them seen only once. General observations from the study: Left unconfirmed was the suppressive function of proliferating Tregs from siplizumab cultures.

Looked up from germline, CDR1 is LNHDA and CDR2 is SQIVND (reference sequence). The CDR3 totals 13 residues. Trimming removed 5 bases at V and 4 bases at J, with 11 bases between. The chain joins TRBV19 to TRBJ1-1; possibly TRBD1 for D (6 bases). Sequenced sample: non-Treg CD4+ T cells sorted from blood. This clonotype originated in a human donor in good health. DNA for the CDR3: TGTGCCAGTAGTGTGGACAGAGGCACTGAAGCTTTCTTT. Protein product: CASSVDRGTEAFF.